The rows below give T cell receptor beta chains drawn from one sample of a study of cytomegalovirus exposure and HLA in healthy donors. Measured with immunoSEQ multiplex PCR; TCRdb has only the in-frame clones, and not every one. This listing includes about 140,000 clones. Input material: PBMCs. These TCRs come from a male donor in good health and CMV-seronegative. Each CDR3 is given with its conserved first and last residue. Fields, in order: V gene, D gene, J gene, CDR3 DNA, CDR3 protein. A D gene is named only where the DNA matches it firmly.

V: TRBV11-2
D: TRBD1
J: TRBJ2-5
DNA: TGTGCCAGCAGCTTAGGGGACAGGGGGAGAGAGACCCAGTACTTC
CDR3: CASSLGDRGRETQYF

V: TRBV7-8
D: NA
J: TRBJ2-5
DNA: TGTGCCAGCAGCTCCCTCCGGGCGGGTCAGGAGACCCAGTACTTC
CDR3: CASSSLRAGQETQYF

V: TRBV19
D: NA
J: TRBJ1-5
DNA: TGTGCCAGTAGTCGGGGCAATCAGCCCCAGCATTTT
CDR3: CASSRGNQPQHF

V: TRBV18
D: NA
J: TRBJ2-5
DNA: TGTGCCAGCTCCTTCAGTACCCAAGAGACCCAGTACTTC
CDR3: CASSFSTQETQYF

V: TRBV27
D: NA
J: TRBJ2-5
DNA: TGTGCCAGCAGTTTATCATTCAGGAAAGAGACCCAGTACTTC
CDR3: CASSLSFRKETQYF

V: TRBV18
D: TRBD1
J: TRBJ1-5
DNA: TGTGCCAGCTCACCACAGAGTGACAGGGCCAATCAGCCCCAGCATTTT
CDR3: CASSPQSDRANQPQHF

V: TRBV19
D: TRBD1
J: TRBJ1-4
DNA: TGTGCCAGTAGTCGGATTGGGGGACAGGGGGCAGAGGAAAAACTGTTTTTT
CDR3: CASSRIGGQGAEEKLFF

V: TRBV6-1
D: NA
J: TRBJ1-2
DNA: TGTGCCAGCAGTGGGGCCAGTGACTATGGCTACACCTTC
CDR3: CASSGASDYGYTF

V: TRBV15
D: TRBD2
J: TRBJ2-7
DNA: TGTGCCACCAGCGTAGAAGCGGGGTTTTACTACGAGCAGTACTTC
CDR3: CATSVEAGFYYEQYF

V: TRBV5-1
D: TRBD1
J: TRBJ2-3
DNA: TGCGCCAGCAGCTTGGCACAGGGACAGGGGGCTCAGTATTTT
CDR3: CASSLAQGQGAQYF

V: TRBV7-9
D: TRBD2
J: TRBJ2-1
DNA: TGTGCCAGCAGCTTAGTAGCGGGAGGATTCCATGAGCAGTTCTTC
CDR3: CASSLVAGGFHEQFF

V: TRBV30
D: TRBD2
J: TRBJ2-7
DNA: TGTGCCTGGAGTGTCTGCTGCGGGGGGGCCCCCTACGAGCAGTACTTC
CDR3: CAWSVCCGGAPYEQYF

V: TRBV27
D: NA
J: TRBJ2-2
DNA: TGTGCCAGCAGTTTTGTCTCGGAGTCGACCGGGGAGCTGTTTTTT
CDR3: CASSFVSESTGELFF

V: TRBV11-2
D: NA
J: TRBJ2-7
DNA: TGTGCCAGCAGCTCCTTCTACGAGCAGTACTTC
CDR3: CASSSFYEQYF

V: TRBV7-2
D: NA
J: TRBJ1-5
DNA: TGTGCCAGCAGCCAGGAGGGGCCGGCGAGCAATCAGCCCCAGCATTTT
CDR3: CASSQEGPASNQPQHF

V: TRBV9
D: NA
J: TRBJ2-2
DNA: TGTGCCAGCAGCGTAGCTACAAGGATGGAGAGGGATTATAACACCGGGGAGCTGTTTTTT
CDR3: CASSVATRMERDYNTGELFF

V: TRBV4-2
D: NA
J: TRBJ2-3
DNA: TGTGCCAGCAGCCAGCATACCCTAGGGGGAACAGATACGCAGTATTTT
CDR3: CASSQHTLGGTDTQYF

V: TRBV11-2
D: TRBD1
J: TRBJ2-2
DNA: TGTGCCAGCAACTTGATACAGGGGTCCGGGGAGCTGTTTTTT
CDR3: CASNLIQGSGELFF

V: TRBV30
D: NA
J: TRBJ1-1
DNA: TGTGCCTGGATGGGCAGGCGCAGGACTGAAGCTTTCTTT
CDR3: CAWMGRRRTEAFF

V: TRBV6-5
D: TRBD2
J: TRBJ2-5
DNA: TGTGCCACCCGACTAGCGGTGCTCCAAGAGACCCAGTACTTC
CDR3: CATRLAVLQETQYF

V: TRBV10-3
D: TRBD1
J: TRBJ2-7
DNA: TGTGCCATCAGCCCAGGGGGCCACGAGCAGTACTTC
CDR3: CAISPGGHEQYF

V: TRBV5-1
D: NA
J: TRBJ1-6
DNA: TGCGCCAGCAGCCCACGACTCGGAGGAATTCAACCCCTCCACTTT
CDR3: CASSPRLGGIQPLHF

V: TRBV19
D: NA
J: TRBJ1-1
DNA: TGTGCCAGTAGTATATTTGTTGGAGGGAACACTGAAGCTTTCTTT
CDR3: CASSIFVGGNTEAFF

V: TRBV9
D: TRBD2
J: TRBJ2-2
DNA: TGTGCCAGCAGCGACCCGGGGGAGGGGTGGTGGACCGGGGAGCTGTTTTTT
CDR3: CASSDPGEGWWTGELFF

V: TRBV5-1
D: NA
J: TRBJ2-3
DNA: TGCGCCAGCAGCTTGGCGGAGGGGGCGGGGACCACAGATACGCAGTATTTT
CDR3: CASSLAEGAGTTDTQYF

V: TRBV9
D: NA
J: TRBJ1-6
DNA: TGTGCCAGCAGCCCGTTCCCCTCAGGGGTAAATTCACCCCTCCACTTT
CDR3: CASSPFPSGVNSPLHF

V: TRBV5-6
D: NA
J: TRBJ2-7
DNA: TGTGCCAGCAGCTTGCCCGGACTTCCCTACGAGCAGTACTTC
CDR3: CASSLPGLPYEQYF

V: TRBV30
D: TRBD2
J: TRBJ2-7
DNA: TGTGCCTCGGCGACTAGCTCACACGAGCAGTACTTC
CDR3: CASATSSHEQYF

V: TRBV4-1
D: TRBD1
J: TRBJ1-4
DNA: TGCGCCAGCAGCCAAGGAGGACAGGTACGTGAAAAACTGTTTTTT
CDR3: CASSQGGQVREKLFF

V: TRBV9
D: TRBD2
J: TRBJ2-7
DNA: TGTGCCAGCAGCGTAGGGGGTAGCGGGGGGTTCTACGAGCAGTACTTC
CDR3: CASSVGGSGGFYEQYF

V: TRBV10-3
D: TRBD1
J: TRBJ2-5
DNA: TGTGCCATCAGCCAGGGACAGGGGTTAGAGCAGTACTTC
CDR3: CAISQGQGLEQYF

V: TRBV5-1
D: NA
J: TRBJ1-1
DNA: TGCGCCAGCAGCTTGGCCGGGGTTTCTGAAGCTTTCTTT
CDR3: CASSLAGVSEAFF

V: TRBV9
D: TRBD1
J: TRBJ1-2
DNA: TGTGCCAGCAGCGTGCGACAGGGGGTGGGCTACACCTTC
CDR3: CASSVRQGVGYTF

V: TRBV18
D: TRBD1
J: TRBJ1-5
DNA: TGTGCCAGCTCACCCCCAGTTCGAACAGGGGCCCTTTTTAATCAGCCCCAGCATTTT
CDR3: CASSPPVRTGALFNQPQHF

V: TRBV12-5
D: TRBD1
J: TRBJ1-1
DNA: TGTGCTAGTGGTTTGGTGGGACAGGGGGCGAGAGTGAACACTGAAGCTTTCTTT
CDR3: CASGLVGQGARVNTEAFF

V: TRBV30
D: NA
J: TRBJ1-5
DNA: TGTGCCTGGAGTGTCCGCCAGGGCGATCAGCCCCAGCATTTT
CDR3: CAWSVRQGDQPQHF

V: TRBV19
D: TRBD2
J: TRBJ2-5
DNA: TGTGCCAGTAGTTCTGCGGGAGCAGAGACCCAGTACTTC
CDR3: CASSSAGAETQYF

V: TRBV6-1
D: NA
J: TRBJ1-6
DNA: TGTGCCAGCAGTGAAAAAGCGGCAGGGGCTTATAATTCACCCCTCCACTTT
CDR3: CASSEKAAGAYNSPLHF

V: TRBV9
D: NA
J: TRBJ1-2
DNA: TGTGCCAGCAGCGTCGGTACAGGACATATTGGCGGCTACACCTTC
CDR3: CASSVGTGHIGGYTF

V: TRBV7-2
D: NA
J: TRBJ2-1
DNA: TGTGCCAGCAGCTTGAGGCGTTATGAGGATGAGCAGTTCTTC
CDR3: CASSLRRYEDEQFF

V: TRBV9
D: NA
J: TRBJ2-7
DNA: TGTGCCAGCAGCGGGCAAGAAGAAGCCTACGAGCAGTACTTC
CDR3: CASSGQEEAYEQYF

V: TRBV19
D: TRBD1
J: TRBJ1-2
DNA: TGTGCCAGTAGTGCAACAGGGGGCAGCTATGGCTACACCTTC
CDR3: CASSATGGSYGYTF

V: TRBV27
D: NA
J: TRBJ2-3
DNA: TGTGCCAGCAGGCCTAGCGACACAGATACGCAGTATTTT
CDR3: CASRPSDTDTQYF

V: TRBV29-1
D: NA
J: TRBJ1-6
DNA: TGCAGCGTTGCGGCAGGGGAAAATTCACCCCTCCACTTT
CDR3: CSVAAGENSPLHF

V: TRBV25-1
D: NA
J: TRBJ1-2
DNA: TGTGCCAGCAGCCCCGGACAGTACTATGGCTACACCTTC
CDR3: CASSPGQYYGYTF

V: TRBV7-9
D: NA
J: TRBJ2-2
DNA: TGTGCCAGCAGCCAAATCACGGGTATCGGGGAGCTGTTTTTT
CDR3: CASSQITGIGELFF

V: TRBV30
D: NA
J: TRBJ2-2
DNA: TGTGCCTGGACTTGGTCGGGTAACGGGGAGCTGTTTTTT
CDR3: CAWTWSGNGELFF